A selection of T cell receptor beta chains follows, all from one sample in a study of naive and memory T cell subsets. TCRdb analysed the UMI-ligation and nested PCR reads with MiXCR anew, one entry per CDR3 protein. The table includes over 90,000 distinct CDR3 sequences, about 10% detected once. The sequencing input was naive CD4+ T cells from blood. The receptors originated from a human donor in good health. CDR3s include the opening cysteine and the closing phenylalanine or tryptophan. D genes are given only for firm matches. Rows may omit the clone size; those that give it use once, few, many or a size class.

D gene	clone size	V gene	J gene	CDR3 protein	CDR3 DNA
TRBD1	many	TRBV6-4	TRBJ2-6	CASGTGADSGANVLTF	TGTGCCAGTGGGACAGGGGCCGACTCTGGGGCCAACGTCCTGACTTTC
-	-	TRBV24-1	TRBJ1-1	CATSDTKTGNTEAFF	TGTGCCACCAGTGATACAAAGACAGGGAACACTGAAGCTTTCTTT
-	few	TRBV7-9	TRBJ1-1	CASSPTGYMNTEAFF	TGTGCCAGCAGCCCCACAGGGTACATGAACACTGAAGCTTTCTTT
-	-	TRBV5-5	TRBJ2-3	CASSLGSTGTSGDTQYF	TGTGCCAGCAGCTTGGGGAGCACGGGGACCTCAGGAGATACGCAGTATTTT
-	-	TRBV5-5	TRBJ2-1	CASSSIPQTQTFYNEQFF	TGTGCCAGCAGCTCCATTCCGCAAACCCAGACTTTCTACAATGAGCAGTTCTTC
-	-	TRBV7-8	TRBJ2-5	CASSPGWGETQYF	TGTGCCAGCAGCCCCGGATGGGGAGAGACCCAGTACTTC
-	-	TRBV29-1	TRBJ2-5	CSVEGRGRDETQYF	TGCAGCGTTGAGGGACGGGGACGTGATGAGACCCAGTACTTC
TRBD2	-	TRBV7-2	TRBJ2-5	CASKTEVTSGGPQDF	TGTGCCAGCAAAACAGAAGTGACTAGCGGGGGCCCCCAGGACTTC
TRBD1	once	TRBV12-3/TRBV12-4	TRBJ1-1	CASSLRQGAGNTEAFF	TGTGCCAGCAGTTTAAGGCAGGGGGCAGGGAACACTGAAGCTTTCTTT
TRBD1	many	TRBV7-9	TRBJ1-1	CASSARTGDTEAFF	TGTGCCAGCAGCGCACGGACAGGGGACACTGAAGCTTTCTTT
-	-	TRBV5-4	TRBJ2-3	CASSQVPGLLNTDTQYF	TGTGCCAGCAGCCAGGTCCCGGGACTTCTCAACACAGATACGCAGTATTTT
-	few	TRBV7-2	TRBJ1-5	CASSRGSNQPQHF	TGTGCCAGCAGTCGGGGAAGCAATCAGCCCCAGCATTTT
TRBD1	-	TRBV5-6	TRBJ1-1	CASSWTDRAEAFF	TGTGCCAGCAGCTGGACCGACAGGGCTGAAGCTTTCTTT
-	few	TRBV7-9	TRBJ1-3	CASSLDGTVAGNTIYF	TGTGCCAGCAGCTTAGATGGGACGGTGGCTGGAAACACCATATATTTT
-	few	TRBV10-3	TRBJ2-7	CAISGQPYEQYF	TGTGCCATCAGTGGACAACCCTACGAGCAGTACTTC
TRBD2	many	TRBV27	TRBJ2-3	CASSLTGRAADTQYF	TGTGCCAGCAGTTTAACCGGGAGGGCCGCAGATACGCAGTATTTT
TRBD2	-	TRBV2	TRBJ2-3	CASSEPGLAGREDTQYF	TGTGCCAGCAGTGAACCCGGACTAGCGGGGCGGGAAGATACGCAGTATTTT
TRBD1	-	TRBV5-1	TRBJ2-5	CASSEGQGARETQYF	TGCGCCAGCAGCGAGGGACAGGGGGCCAGAGAGACCCAGTACTTC
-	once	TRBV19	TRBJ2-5	CASNRRGRETQYF	TGTGCCAGTAACCGACGGGGCCGGGAGACCCAGTACTTC
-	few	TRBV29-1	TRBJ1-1	CSAAVGVTTEAFF	TGCAGCGCTGCCGTTGGCGTGACCACTGAAGCTTTCTTT
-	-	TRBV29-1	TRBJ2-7	CSVTDAGLGEQYF	TGCAGCGTTACTGACGCGGGGTTGGGGGAGCAGTACTTC
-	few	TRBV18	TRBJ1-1	CASSPLGGSDTEAFF	TGTGCCAGCTCACCCTTGGGCGGATCGGACACTGAAGCTTTCTTT
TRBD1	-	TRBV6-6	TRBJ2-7	CASSYSQGAGYEQYF	TGTGCCAGCAGTTACTCGCAGGGGGCCGGCTACGAGCAGTACTTC
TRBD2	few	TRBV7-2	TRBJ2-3	CASSRRPAKSSGGHTDTQYF	TGTGCCAGCAGCCGCCGGCCTGCGAAGTCTAGCGGGGGGCACACAGATACGCAGTATTTT
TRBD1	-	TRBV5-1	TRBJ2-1	CASSPPGTGYNEQFF	TGCGCCAGCAGCCCACCCGGGACAGGCTACAATGAGCAGTTCTTC
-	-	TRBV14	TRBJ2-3	CASSHRGDTDTQYF	TGTGCCAGCAGCCACAGGGGGGACACAGATACGCAGTATTTT
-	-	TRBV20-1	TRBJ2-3	CSAHPSDTQYF	TGCAGTGCTCACCCCTCTGATACGCAGTATTTT
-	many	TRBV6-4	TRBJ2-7	CATRGSREQYF	TGTGCCACCAGGGGTTCCCGCGAGCAGTACTTC
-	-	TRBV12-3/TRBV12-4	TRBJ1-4	CASSPGTTNGILFF	TGTGCCAGCAGCCCAGGGACAACGAATGGGATACTGTTTTTT
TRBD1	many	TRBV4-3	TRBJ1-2	CASSQPDRAHGYTF	TGCGCCAGCAGCCAACCGGACAGGGCCCATGGCTACACCTTC
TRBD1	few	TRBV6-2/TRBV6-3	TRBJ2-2	CASRGDRSPTGELFF	TGTGCCAGCAGGGGGGACAGGAGCCCCACCGGGGAGCTGTTTTTT
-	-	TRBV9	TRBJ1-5	CASSVDLIKPQHF	TGTGCCAGCAGCGTAGATCTTATCAAGCCCCAGCATTTT
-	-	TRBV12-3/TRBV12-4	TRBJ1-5	CASTQDGGEQPQHF	TGTGCCAGCACCCAGGACGGGGGAGAACAGCCCCAGCATTTT
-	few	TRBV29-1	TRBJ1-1	CSVVPGTNTEAFF	TGCAGCGTTGTTCCCGGGACGAACACTGAAGCTTTCTTT
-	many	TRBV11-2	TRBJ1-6	CASSSTAGVKNSPLHF	TGTGCCAGCAGCTCGACCGCGGGGGTGAAAAATTCACCCCTCCACTTT
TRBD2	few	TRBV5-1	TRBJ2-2	CASSRAGFNTGELFF	TGCGCCAGCAGCCGAGCGGGATTTAACACCGGGGAGCTGTTTTTT
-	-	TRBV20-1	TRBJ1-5	CSARAVNQPQHF	TGCAGTGCTAGAGCCGTTAATCAGCCCCAGCATTTT
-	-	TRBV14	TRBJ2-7	CASSSWGFSVEEQYF	TGTGCCAGCAGCTCCTGGGGCTTTTCCGTGGAAGAGCAGTACTTC
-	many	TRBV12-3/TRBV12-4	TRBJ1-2	CASSPQNRVYGYTF	TGTGCCAGCAGTCCTCAGAACAGGGTCTATGGCTACACCTTC
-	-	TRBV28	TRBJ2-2	CASSSPGRRKTGELFF	TGTGCCAGCAGTTCCCCGGGACGAAGAAAAACCGGGGAGCTGTTTTTT
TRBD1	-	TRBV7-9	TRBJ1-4	CASSGSYRDRPYGAEKLFF	TGTGCCAGCAGCGGATCCTACCGGGACAGGCCGTATGGGGCTGAAAAACTGTTTTTT
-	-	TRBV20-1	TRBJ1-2	CSASGDNYGYTF	TGCAGTGCTAGTGGAGATAACTATGGCTACACCTTC
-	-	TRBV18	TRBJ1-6	CASSPRQGLLDSPLHF	TGTGCCAGCTCACCACGTCAGGGCTTGTTGGATTCACCCCTCCACTTT
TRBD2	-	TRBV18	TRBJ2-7	CASSRGLAGVSTYYEQYF	TGTGCCAGCTCACGGGGACTAGCGGGAGTTTCCACCTACTACGAGCAGTACTTC
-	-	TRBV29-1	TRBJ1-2	CSVVTSNYGYTF	TGCAGCGTTGTAACATCTAACTATGGCTACACCTTC
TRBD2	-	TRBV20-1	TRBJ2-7	CSATWTSGAYEQYF	TGCAGTGCTACATGGACTAGCGGGGCGTACGAGCAGTACTTC
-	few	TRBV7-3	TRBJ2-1	CASSLRVSSYNEQFF	TGTGCTAGCAGCTTAAGGGTGAGCTCCTACAATGAGCAGTTCTTC
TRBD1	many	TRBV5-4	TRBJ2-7	CASSFRGPRTYEQYF	TGTGCCAGCAGCTTCAGGGGGCCCCGTACCTACGAGCAGTACTTC